Listed here are 26 T cell receptor beta chains from one sample, sequenced in a study of T cells in women clearing cervical HPV infection. Some clones are missing from TCRdb's copy, which holds only in-frame ones; the method was immunoSEQ multiplex PCR. Listed are around 23,000 clones; 4.5% to 5.5% falls within the top ten. Source material: blood buffy coat. The receptors were gathered from a woman between 18 and 69 years old with a cervical HPV16 infection that either progressed to CIN3+ or cleared (not recorded which).

About this clone itself: The read terminates 3 residues before the CDR3 end, so the remaining end is supplied by the germline J gene. This chain connects TRBV20-1 to TRBJ2-3; 7 nucleotides line up with TRBD2. Per germline, CDR1 DFQATT and CDR2 SNEGSKA (reference sequence). J was trimmed by 0 bases and V by 6 bases; bases with no gene match: 9. CDR3 length equals 15 residues. The sequenced CDR3 bases are TGCAGTGCCGACGATAGCGGGTTCAGCACAGATACG. As protein: CSADDSGFSTDT. The whole CDR3 protein reads CSADDSGFSTDTQYF.

A remark on this clone: The CDR3 goes on 3 residues after the read ends, and that part is filled in from the germline J gene. The sample carries other DNA sequences with the same CDR3. This sequence joins TRBV19 and TRBJ2-1; 9 bases line up with TRBD2. CDR1 LNHDA and CDR2 SQIVND come from the germline V gene (reference sequence). This CDR3 spans 19 amino acids. J was trimmed by 9 bases and V by 7 bases; bases with no gene match: 25. CDR3 sequence reads: CASNGAPSGVLGVVGEQFF. CDR3 DNA, as far as it was read: TGTGCCAGTAATGGGGCGCCTAGCGGGGTCCTTGGGGTAGTAGGTGAG.

Remarks on this clone: The CDR3 is cut off 3 residues early in the read; its end comes from the germline J gene. The rearrangement uses TRBV19 and TRBJ2-2, with D possibly being TRBD2 (6 bases). Per germline, CDR1 LNHDA and CDR2 SQIVND (reference sequence). CDR3 size: 14 residues. The covered CDR3 bases are TGTGCCTCGCGCTCCGGGGGTGGTAATTCACCG. Residues: CASRSGGGNSP. The whole CDR3 protein reads CASRSGGGNSPLFF.

In regard to this clone: The read halts 3 residues ahead of the CDR3 end, with the missing end drawn from the germline J gene. This chain joins TRBV4-1 and TRBJ2-3; D not resolved. Trimming removed 1 base from V and 0 bases from J, with 8 bases in between. Per germline, CDR1 MGHRA and CDR2 YSYEKL. The CDR3 is 15 residues long. This CDR3 reads CASSQVGVSTDTQYF. Partial CDR3 DNA: TGCGCCAGCAGCCAAGTGGGCGTGAGCACAGATACG.

In the case of this clone: The read is 3 residues too short to cover the CDR3 end, so that end is filled in from the germline J gene. The rearrangement links TRBV7-6 to TRBJ2-7; tentative D call: TRBD1 (6 bases). The CDR3 sequence is 13 residues long. Trimming left V 5 bases short and J 5 bases short, with 13 bases between. Germline CDR1 reads SGHVS; CDR2 reads FNYEAQ. The sequenced CDR3 bases are TGTGCCAGCAGCATCAGGGGACCAGACGAG. It encodes CASSIRGPDE. The CDR3 as a whole reads CASSIRGPDEQYF.

In regard to this clone: The sequence runs out 3 residues before the end of the CDR3; the remainder is reconstructed from the germline J gene. The chain links TRBV14 to TRBJ1-1; 7 nucleotides agree with TRBD1. This CDR3 spans 14 amino acids. Germline V CDR1 and CDR2: SGHDN, FVKESK. Trimming cost V 2 bases and J 2 bases; bases outside gene matches: 2. The sequenced part of the CDR3 DNA is TGTGCCAGCAGCCAAAGGGACAGTAACACTGAA. Its translation is CASSQRDSNTE. The whole CDR3 sequence reads CASSQRDSNTEAFF.

Remarks on this clone: The CDR3 end is not reached by the read, which stops 3 residues before it; the germline J gene fills it in. This chain connects TRBV19 to TRBJ1-6; the D is unclear. Germline lookup yields CDR1 LNHDA and CDR2 SQIVND (reference sequence). The CDR3 totals 16 residues. The germline V and J ends were trimmed by 4 bases and 7 bases, with 17 bases remaining between them. CDR3 in amino acids: CASSNPVVALNSPLHF. CDR3 bases read: TGTGCCAGTAGTAACCCCGTGGTGGCCTTAAATTCACCC.

Turning to this clone: The read comes to an end 3 residues before the CDR3 does, leaving the germline J gene to fill in the end. The chain joins TRBV5-1 to TRBJ2-2, with no clear D. CDR1 is SGHRS, CDR2 YFSETQ, per germline. V was cut by 1 base and J by 0 bases, with 10 bases left in between. This CDR3 is built from 16 residues. The CDR3 reads CASSLNRQANTGELFF. The sequenced CDR3 bases are TGCGCCAGCAGCTTGAATCGGCAGGCGAACACCGGGGAG.

On this clone: The read terminates 3 residues ahead of where the CDR3 ends, so the germline J gene completes it. V and J are TRBV20-1 and TRBJ2-7; 11 bases map to TRBD2. This CDR3 is 16 amino acids long. Germline V CDR1 and CDR2: DFQATT, SNEGSKA (reference sequence). V trimming: 6 bases; J trimming: 2 bases; junction bases outside the gene matches: 12. The CDR3 loop is CSAPLNGLAGAYEQYF. Incomplete CDR3 DNA: TGCAGTGCACCGCTAAATGGACTAGCGGGTGCCTACGAG.

Details on this clone: The CDR3 end falls 3 residues outside the read, so it is completed with the germline J gene. The genes are TRBV5-4 and TRBJ2-2; 10 bases fit TRBD1. The J segment lost 6 bases and the V segment lost 4 bases, leaving 6 bases of the junction unmatched. From germline, CDR1 is SGHNT and CDR2 YYREEE (reference sequence). This CDR3 spans 15 amino acids. Incomplete CDR3 DNA: TGTGCCAGCAGCGGCGGGACAGGGGAGGCCGGGGAG. It encodes CASSGGTGEAGE. From start to end, the CDR3 is CASSGGTGEAGELFF.

In regard to this clone: The read falls 3 residues short of the CDR3 end, and the missing part is taken from the germline J gene. The chain is built from TRBV2 and TRBJ2-1; 9 bases line up with TRBD2. CDR3 size: 14 residues. Germline trimming cut 6 bases from V and 9 bases from J; bases unmatched to any gene: 9. The germline V gene encodes CDR1 SNHLY and CDR2 FYNNEI. CDR3 in amino acids: CASRAGTSSGEQFF. The part of the CDR3 DNA that was read is TGTGCCAGCAGGGCCGGGACTAGCTCTGGTGAG.

For this clone: Coverage ceases 3 residues before the CDR3 finishes, and the germline J gene fills in the end. The genes are TRBV10-3 and TRBJ2-1; TRBD2 matches 9 bases. This CDR3 is 17 amino acids long. Looked up from germline, CDR1 is ENHRY and CDR2 is SYGVKD. V lost 0 bases and J lost 6; bases outside the gene matches: 9. The DNA read from the CDR3 is TGTGCCATCAGTGAGTCAACTAGCGGGTTTTTGGGCAATGAG. Its translation is CAISESTSGFLGNE. The full CDR3 protein reads CAISESTSGFLGNEQFF.

With respect to this clone: The sequence runs out 3 residues before the end of the CDR3; the remainder is reconstructed from the germline J gene. The J gene is TRBJ1-5, the V gene TRBV29-1; no firm D call. The ends were cut back, 7 bases at V and 7 bases at J, with 14 bases in the middle. Germline loops: CDR1 SQVTM, CDR2 ANQGSEA. The CDR3 is 12 residues long. The DNA read from the CDR3 is TGCAGCGCCTCCGACCCGGGGCAGCCC. Translated: CSASDPGQP. The entire CDR3 is CSASDPGQPQHF.

This clone is deemed medium-sized by its frequency. The read ends 3 residues before the CDR3 terminus; that terminus is restored from the germline J gene. The V gene is TRBV10-3, the J gene TRBJ2-7; 9 bases are shared with TRBD1. The junction had 7 bases not matched to a gene; V was cut back by 6 bases and J by 4 bases. This CDR3 has 14 amino acids. CDR1 is ENHRY and CDR2 is SYGVKD in the germline V gene. CDR3 residues: CAISQDRGLYEQYF. The part of the CDR3 DNA that was read is TGTGCCATCAGCCAGGACAGGGGATTATACGAG.

Regarding this clone: Sequencing ends 3 residues short of the CDR3 end; the germline J gene provides the rest. The chain carries TRBV20-1 and TRBJ2-7; TRBD1 matches 8 bases. Germline V gives CDR1 DFQATT, CDR2 SNEGSKA (reference sequence). The J segment lost 2 bases and the V segment lost 6 bases, leaving 6 bases of the junction unmatched. This CDR3 spans 13 amino acids. CDR3 bases read: TGCAGTGCAACACGGACAGGGCCCTACGAG. Protein product: CSATRTGPYE. The CDR3 in its entirety is CSATRTGPYEQYF.

With regard to this clone: The read comes to an end 3 residues before the CDR3 does, leaving the germline J gene to fill in the end. The gene calls are TRBV11-2 and TRBJ2-3, with D hard to call. Germline V gene data show CDR1 as SGHAT and CDR2 as FQNNGV. The ends were cut back, 3 bases at V and 2 bases at J, with 6 bases in the middle. The CDR3 is made up of 13 amino acids. The chain's CDR3 is CASSLAFTDTQYF. The covered CDR3 bases are TGTGCCAGCAGCTTGGCCTTCACAGATACG. Supplemented by reference TRBV11-2 and TRBJ2-3, the full variable domain reads EAGVAQSPRYKIIEKRQSVAFWCNPISGHATLYWYQQILGQGPKLLIQFQNNGVVDDSQLPKDRFSAERLKGVDSTLKIQPAKLEDSAVYLCASSLAFTDTQYFGPGTRLTVL.

Worth noting for this clone: Sequencing ends 3 residues short of the CDR3 end; the germline J gene provides the rest. This chain links TRBV20-1 with TRBJ1-4; 7 bases fit TRBD1. Trimming took 3 bases from V and 8 from J; bases not matched to a gene: 9. CDR1 is DFQATT and CDR2 is SNEGSKA in the germline V gene (reference sequence). The CDR3 is made up of 14 amino acids. Partial CDR3 DNA: TGCAGTGCTAGTGGCGGGGCAGGGGGGGAAAAA. Translation gives CSASGGAGGEK. The full CDR3 reads CSASGGAGGEKLFF.

Remarks on this clone: The read falls 3 residues short of the CDR3 end, and the missing part is taken from the germline J gene. The chain couples TRBV7-2 to TRBJ1-2, with D uncertain. Germline V CDR1 and CDR2: SGHTA, FQGNSA. This CDR3 region has 13 residues. The CDR3 here is CASSLGRNYDYTF. The covered CDR3 bases are TGTGCCAGCAGCTTAGGACGGAACTACGAC.

By frequency, this clone is medium-sized. The CDR3 sequence is CASSPGGYEQYF. CDR3 DNA, as far as it was read: TGTGCCAGCTCACCGGGGGGCTACGAG. The rearrangement joins TRBV18 to TRBJ2-7; D perhaps matches TRBD2 (6 bases). The read gets to within 3 residues of the CDR3 end, and the germline J gene fills in the rest. This CDR3 is 12 amino acids long. Germline lookup yields CDR1 KGHSH and CDR2 LQKENI. Trimming shortened V by 3 bases and J by 3 bases, and 6 bases separated the two germline ends.

Note on this clone: The DNA ends 3 residues before the CDR3 does, and the rest of the CDR3 is filled in from the germline J gene. This sample also contains other DNA sequences that code for the same CDR3. The chain recombines TRBV5-1 with TRBJ1-6; 8 bases fit TRBD1. Germline trimming cut 4 bases from V and 6 bases from J; bases unmatched to any gene: 3. Germline V gives CDR1 SGHRS, CDR2 YFSETQ. There are 14 residues in the CDR3. This CDR3 reads CASSHGQGNSPLHF. CDR3 DNA, as far as it was read: TGCGCCAGCAGCCATGGACAGGGTAATTCACCC.

A word on this clone: With the read ending 3 residues before the CDR3 end, the germline J gene is used to fill in that end. The chain couples TRBV10-3 to TRBJ2-4; perhaps TRBD1 as D (6 bases). CDR3 length equals 16 residues. The germline gives CDR1 ENHRY, CDR2 SYGVKD. V was trimmed by 0 bases and J by 8 bases, leaving 17 bases between them. CDR3 protein: CAISESRDKQGDIQYF. Incomplete CDR3 DNA: TGTGCCATCAGTGAGTCGAGGGACAAGCAAGGGGACATT.

In regard to this clone: The CDR3 end lies 3 residues beyond the end of the read and is filled in from the germline J gene. V usage is TRBV7-6 and J usage is TRBJ1-2, with a weak D call TRBD1 (5 bases). This CDR3 contains 15 residues. Germline CDR1 and CDR2: SGHVS and FNYEAQ. This CDR3 reads CASSPLAGGDNDYTF. The CDR3 DNA, read in part, is TGTGCCAGCAGCCCTCTAGCGGGGGGAGACAATGAC.

Comments on this clone: The read finishes 3 residues shy of the CDR3 end, and the germline J gene is used to complete it. This rearrangement joins TRBV18 to TRBJ1-3, with D unresolved. V was trimmed by 1 base and J by 0 bases, leaving 13 bases between them. Germline V gene data show CDR1 as KGHSH and CDR2 as LQKENI. The CDR3 covers 17 residues. Partial CDR3 DNA: TGTGCCAGCTCACCACTACGGCTAGTCCACTCTGGAAACACC. It codes for CASSPLRLVHSGNT. The complete CDR3 reads CASSPLRLVHSGNTIYF.

With regard to this clone: With the read ending 3 residues before the CDR3 end, the germline J gene is used to fill in that end. This chain connects TRBV30 to TRBJ1-1; D is perhaps TRBD1 (5 bases). Germline loops: CDR1 GTSNPN, CDR2 SVGIG (reference sequence). This CDR3 has 14 residues. V lost 3 bases to trimming and J lost 0 bases, with 11 bases between them. The sequenced CDR3 bases are TGTGCCTGGAGGTTGGGGCCCATGAACACTGAA. Translated, it gives CAWRLGPMNTE. The full-length CDR3 reads as CAWRLGPMNTEAFF.

In regard to this clone: The CDR3 end falls 3 residues outside the read, so it is completed with the germline J gene. This chain links TRBV29-1 with TRBJ2-7; D uncertain. The CDR3 spans 13 residues. V lost 6 bases to trimming and J lost 5 bases, with 17 bases between them. From germline, CDR1 is SQVTM and CDR2 ANQGSEA. Partial CDR3 DNA: TGCAGCGTGGTTGGCTTATTTTTAAACGAG. The encoded protein is CSVVGLFLNE. The whole CDR3 reads CSVVGLFLNEQYF.

A remark on this clone: The read falls 3 residues short of the CDR3 end, and the missing part is taken from the germline J gene. The rearrangement uses TRBV18 and TRBJ1-2, with 9 positions matching TRBD1. Germline trimming cut 0 bases from V and 4 bases from J; bases unmatched to any gene: 3. The CDR3 runs to 15 residues. Germline loops: CDR1 KGHSH, CDR2 LQKENI. The CDR3 DNA, read in part, is TGTGCCAGCTCACCACCGGGACAGGGAGGCTATGGC. It specifies CASSPPGQGGYG. The full CDR3 reads CASSPPGQGGYGYTF.